This T cell receptor beta chain was sequenced during a study of shared clonotypes between healthy human individuals. Profiling relied on immunoSEQ multiplex PCR, and the TCRdb table lists in-frame clones only, not all of them. The data contain about 680,000 clones, around 78% of them singletons. The CDR3 spans 15 residues. CDR1 is MNHEY, CDR2 SMNVEV, per germline (reference sequence). The V and J ends lost 6 bases and 3 bases respectively, with 18 bases between them. This sequence was found in a woman in her 30s in good health. Sequencing was performed on memory CD4+ T cells sorted from blood. Subset reported: CD45RA-negative fraction. V is TRBV27 and J is TRBJ2-7; D unresolved. DNA of the CDR3: TGTGCCAGCAGGCTAAAAGGGATCAACTACTACGAGCAGTACTTC. Encoded protein: CASRLKGINYYEQYF.